Listed here are 16 T cell receptor beta chains from one sample, sequenced in a study of blood T cell repertoires in COVID-19. Some clones are missing from TCRdb's copy, which holds only in-frame ones; the method was immunoSEQ multiplex PCR. The repertoire has fewer than 110,000 clones, around 80% of them found once; the top ten carry more than 4%. Sample: peripheral blood. The receptors shown here come from a man between 70 and 80 years old with acute or convalescent COVID-19.

J is TRBJ1-1 and V is TRBV19, with D possibly matching TRBD1 (6 bases). Germline V gene sequence: CDR1 LNHDA, CDR2 SQIVND (reference sequence). The V end lost 3 bases, the J end lost 6 bases, and 17 bases lay between the germline ends. The CDR3 is 15 amino acids. The CDR3 sequence is CASSIQGTPPPEAFF. CDR3 DNA: TGTGCCAGTAGTATTCAGGGGACCCCGCCTCCTGAAGCTTTCTTT.

The chain uses TRBV9 and TRBJ1-3; 12 bases align to TRBD1. V trimming: 4 bases; J trimming: 4 bases; junction bases outside the gene matches: 6. CDR1 and CDR2 (germline): SGDLS, YYNGEE. The CDR3 spans 16 residues. CDR3 region: CASSSGQGAGGNTIYF. In DNA, the CDR3 is TGTGCCAGCAGCTCGGGACAGGGGGCAGGGGGAAACACCATATATTTT.

The CDR3 spells CASSRTGVDGYTF. The CDR3 DNA reads TGTGCCAGCAGCCGGACAGGGGTAGATGGCTACACCTTC. The chain is built from TRBV7-9 and TRBJ1-2, with 9 bases that match TRBD1. The CDR3 has 13 amino acids. Germline-derived CDR1 and CDR2 are SEHNR and FQNEAQ (reference sequence). With V trimmed by 5 bases and J by 6 bases, 4 bases remained unmatched.

The chain uses TRBV2 and TRBJ2-3; 7 bases agree with TRBD2. From germline, CDR1 is SNHLY and CDR2 FYNNEI. Losses at the gene ends were 0 bases for V and 2 bases for J; bases not matched to a gene: 2. The CDR3 runs 15 residues. The CDR3 nucleotides read TGTGCCAGCAGTGAAGCGGGGGGGGACACAGATACGCAGTATTTT. Translated: CASSEAGGDTDTQYF.

Points on this clone: In the same sample, other DNA sequences code for this CDR3. The J gene is TRBJ1-5, the V gene TRBV19; 9 nucleotides line up with TRBD1. The CDR3 is 14 residues long. V was pared by 1 base and J by 7 bases, with 2 bases of the junction left unmatched. The germline gives CDR1 LNHDA, CDR2 SQIVND (reference sequence). The CDR3 loop reads CASSIGQGDQPQHF. Written as DNA, the CDR3 is TGTGCCAGTAGTATAGGACAGGGGGACCAGCCCCAGCATTTT.

The genes are TRBV9 and TRBJ1-6; the D gene is possibly TRBD1 (6 bases). Trimming took 4 bases from V and 7 from J, leaving 18 bases between them. CDR3 length: 16 amino acids. From germline, CDR1 is SGDLS and CDR2 YYNGEE. The CDR3, as DNA: TGTGCCAGCAGCCCTAGACAGGATTCGGCAAATTCACCCCTCCACTTT. It yields the protein CASSPRQDSANSPLHF.

This clone appeared a single time. The CDR3 DNA reads TGTGCCAGCAGCCAAGACGGGGGGGCTTGGAGGGAGCAGTTCTTC. Amino acid sequence: CASSQDGGAWREQFF. This chain links TRBV3-1 (or the pseudogene TRBV3-2) with TRBJ2-1; 8 bases are shared with TRBD2. The CDR3 totals 15 residues. V was clipped by 0 bases and J by 10 bases; unmatched bases: 8. Germline CDR1 reads LGHDT; CDR2 reads YNNKEL (reference sequence).

The sample holds one count of this clone. The chain links TRBV7-9 to TRBJ1-6; D remains ambiguous. The CDR3 extends over 12 amino acids. The V end lost 2 bases, the J end lost 9 bases, and 5 bases lay between the germline ends. CDR1 is SEHNR and CDR2 is FQNEAQ in the germline V gene (reference sequence). This CDR3 reads CASSLSSSPLHF. The CDR3 DNA follows: TGTGCCAGCAGCTTATCTTCTTCACCCCTCCACTTT.

The V gene is TRBV7-2, the J gene TRBJ2-3, with 7 bases lining up with TRBD1. The germline V gene encodes CDR1 SGHTA and CDR2 FQGNSA. The CDR3 spans 15 residues. The V gene end was trimmed by 1 base and the J gene end by 2 bases; junction bases not matched to a gene: 3. The CDR3 is CASSLVGGATDTQYF. The DNA of the CDR3 is TGTGCCAGCAGCTTAGTAGGGGGCGCCACAGATACGCAGTATTTT.

This clone was seen more than once but under ten times. The rearrangement links TRBV7-3 to TRBJ2-2; 8 positions agree with TRBD1. With 5 bases clipped from V and 6 bases from J, the junction kept 11 bases outside the gene matches. The CDR3 is 16 residues long. From germline, CDR1 is SGHTA and CDR2 FQGTGA. The CDR3 sequence is CASSPHRTGWAGELFF. The CDR3 DNA reads as TGTGCCAGCAGCCCGCACCGGACAGGGTGGGCCGGGGAGCTGTTTTTT.

This sequence joins TRBV6-5 and TRBJ2-5, with 7 bases identical to TRBD1. From germline, CDR1 is MNHEY and CDR2 SVGAGI. The CDR3 sequence is 16 residues long. The V gene end was trimmed by 0 bases and the J gene end by 4 bases; junction bases not matched to a gene: 8. The DNA for the CDR3 is TGTGCCAGCAGTTACTCGAGTACAGGGGAGTTAGAGACCCAGTACTTC. Residues: CASSYSSTGELETQYF.

The genes are TRBV7-9 and TRBJ1-2; 7 bases are shared with TRBD1. This CDR3 is built from 15 residues. J gave up 0 bases and V 6 bases, and 7 bases lay outside the gene matches. Germline V gene lookup returns CDR1 SEHNR and CDR2 FQNEAQ (reference sequence). In DNA, the CDR3 is TGTGCCAGCAGTCCTACCGGGACAGCTAACTATGGCTACACCTTC. It yields the protein CASSPTGTANYGYTF.

The chain has TRBV14 and TRBJ2-1; 8 nucleotides agree with TRBD2. V lost 2 bases and J lost 8; bases outside the gene matches: 14. This CDR3 region has 17 residues. Per germline, CDR1 SGHDN and CDR2 FVKESK. CDR3 coding DNA: TGTGCCAGCAGCCAATCCGGGAGGGGCTGGGGGGTGGATGAGCAGTTCTTC. This gives the protein CASSQSGRGWGVDEQFF.

The CDR3 coding sequence is TGTGCCAGTACCATAGGGACAGGGGGAGCTCAGCCCCAGCATTTT. It codes for CASTIGTGGAQPQHF. This sequence joins TRBV19 and TRBJ1-5; 11 bases fit TRBD1. Germline trimming cut 7 bases from V and 6 bases from J; bases unmatched to any gene: 8. Germline CDR1 is LNHDA and CDR2 is SQIVND (reference sequence). This CDR3 spans 15 amino acids.

This sequence joins TRBV3-1 (or the pseudogene TRBV3-2) and TRBJ1-5; D perhaps matches TRBD1 (6 bases). CDR1 is LGHDT, CDR2 YNNKEL, per germline (reference sequence). The length of the CDR3 is 15 residues. With 4 bases removed from V and 7 bases from J, the gap between germline ends came to 17 bases. CDR3 DNA: TGTGCCAGCAGCCTCAATTTACAGGGCGGGCAGCCCCAGCATTTT. The encoded protein is CASSLNLQGGQPQHF.

This clone has only one observation. The CDR3 region has the DNA TGTGCCAGCAGTTACTCGAAGGGGGTTTACACCGGGGAGCTGTTTTTT. Protein sequence: CASSYSKGVYTGELFF. The rearrangement uses TRBV6-5 and TRBJ2-2, with a possible D match to TRBD1 (6 bases). The CDR3 consists of 16 residues. Germline lookup yields CDR1 MNHEY and CDR2 SVGAGI. V was shortened by 0 bases and J by 3 bases, with 11 bases between the two germline ends.